This TCR beta chain stems from a study of cytomegalovirus exposure and HLA in healthy donors. The PCR made use of 60 Vbeta and 13 Jbeta primers. TCRdb's table, derived via immunoSEQ multiplex PCR, lists solely in-frame clones and lacks some. The sample shows about 98,000 clones, around 80% of them seen only once. Germline V gene lookup returns CDR1 MNHEY and CDR2 SMNVEV (reference sequence). The V gene end was trimmed by 3 bases and the J gene end by 5 bases; junction bases not matched to a gene: 13. CDR3 length equals 17 residues. Study results and limitations: Likely technical artifact: a cluster of highly shared sequence variants. In vitro confirmation showed three CMV-associated chains to be CMV antigen specific.

Concerning this clone: Its antigen is not known.

The TCR was taken from a man in his 60s in good health and CMV-seropositive. The chain links TRBV27 to TRBJ2-5; 9 nucleotides line up with TRBD2. The sequenced sample was PBMCs. The CDR3 protein is CASSLVGAGGRGETQYF. The DNA of the CDR3 is TGTGCCAGCAGTTTGGTGGGGGCGGGGGGGCGAGGGGAGACCCAGTACTTC.